This T cell receptor (beta chain) was recovered during a study of cytomegalovirus exposure and HLA in healthy donors. A word on this clone: Its antigen remains unidentified.

V lost 1 base to trimming and J lost 9 bases, with 15 bases between them. CDR1 and CDR2 (germline): SQVTM, ANQGSEA. The CDR3 runs 13 residues. PCR primers comprised 60 Vbeta and 13 Jbeta primers. Sequencing used immunoSEQ multiplex PCR; TCRdb keeps in-frame clones, though not all of them. This repertoire comprises under 200,000 clones; its ten largest clones make up less than 6.5%. Findings of the study overall: An apparent linkage of common viral pathogens to several of the most significant clusters emerged in a later analysis.

The chain joins TRBV29-1 to TRBJ2-5; maybe TRBD2 (6 bases). Sequenced material: PBMCs. The clonotype originates from a man aged 25-45 years in good health and CMV-seronegative. CDR3 sequence: CSVEGGGWGAQYF. The CDR3 region has the DNA TGCAGCGTTGAAGGTGGGGGGTGGGGGGCCCAGTACTTC.